This entry features one T cell receptor beta chain sequence. As yet, its antigen is unknown. These data come from a study of cytomegalovirus exposure and HLA in healthy donors. Study results and caveats: The study found most TCR sequences rare, yet found some public TCRs in many donors. Later analysis identified several of the most significant clusters that appeared linked to common viral pathogens. Only CMV serostatus was available as immune exposure information.

The trim removed 4 bases at V and 0 bases at J, leaving 6 bases unmatched. CDR3 size: 17 residues. Germline CDR1 SNHLY, CDR2 FYNNEI. Primers included in the PCR were 60 Vbeta and 13 Jbeta primers. Sequenced by immunoSEQ multiplex PCR; TCRdb stores in-frame clones only, minus some. The profile shows about 190,000 clones, 78% of them singletons. Sequences were obtained from PBMCs. The clonotype was recovered from a woman between 25 and 40 years old in good health and CMV-seropositive. The V gene is TRBV2, the J gene TRBJ2-2, with 9 bases that match TRBD2. The CDR3 loop is CASSGRLAGSNTGELFF. Here the CDR3 DNA reads TGTGCCAGCAGTGGGAGGCTAGCGGGATCGAACACCGGGGAGCTGTTTTTT.